This paragraph covers one T cell receptor (beta chain) sequence. The data belong to a study of blood T cells in healthy people across ages. Across the study: Template switching captured about one barcoded beta molecule per two T cells.

A second PCR, run for roughly 7 to 11 cycles, used a sample-barcoded 5' primer plus a J-beta primer mix. TCRdb passed the 5' RACE reads through MiXCR, listing each CDR3 protein once. The data hold 800,000 to 950,000 distinct CDR3 sequences, with roughly 29% observed a single time. The same sample was also used in a study of T cells of mothers and their children. That work adds: Once extracted, all RNA went into cDNA synthesis at approximately 1.5 ug per 15 ul.

The TCR originated in a woman in her 40s in good health. The sequenced sample was blood.

This CDR3 reads CSVEDRGQETQYF. The DNA for the CDR3 is TGCAGCGTTGAAGATCGGGGACAAGAGACCCAGTACTTC. J is TRBJ2-5 and V is TRBV29-1, with D tentatively TRBD2 (5 bases). Looked up from germline, CDR1 is SQVTM and CDR2 is ANQGSEA. This CDR3 has 13 amino acids. V was cut by 0 bases and J by 2 bases, with 7 bases left in between.